A single sample is the source of the 25 T cell receptor beta chains below, sequenced in a study of cytomegalovirus exposure and HLA in healthy donors. The PCR made use of 60 Vbeta and 13 Jbeta primers. Libraries were prepared by immunoSEQ multiplex PCR; TCRdb keeps only in-frame clonotypes and omits some of them. This repertoire shows about 190,000 clones, around 79% found once; its top ten account for 1.6%. Sample: PBMCs. The receptor source for this set is a woman in her 50s in good health and CMV-seronegative.

This clone has a handful of counts. The V call is TRBV28, the J call TRBJ2-3; TRBD2 aligns across 11 bases. The CDR3 has 14 residues. Losses at the gene ends were 5 bases for V and 8 bases for J; bases not matched to a gene: 6. Germline-derived CDR1 and CDR2 are MDHEN and SYDVKM. CDR3 in DNA: TGTGCCAGCAGTCTGACTAGCGGGATTGGTACGCAGTATTTT. Translation gives CASSLTSGIGTQYF.

The gene calls are TRBV7-9 and TRBJ1-2; possibly TRBD1 for D (6 bases). There are 13 residues in the CDR3. Deletions cut 5 bases from V and 4 bases from J, with 11 bases between. Germline V gene lookup returns CDR1 SEHNR and CDR2 FQNEAQ (reference sequence). CDR3 residues: CASSLGHFYGYTF. CDR3 nucleotides: TGTGCCAGCAGCCTGGGACACTTCTATGGCTACACCTTC.

The CDR3 loop is CASSVTPGNEQFF. CDR3 DNA sequence: TGTGCCAGCTCAGTCACACCGGGCAATGAGCAGTTCTTC. The rearrangement uses TRBV18 and TRBJ2-1; D ambiguous. Trimming stripped 5 bases from V and 6 bases from J, with 11 bases between. The CDR3 loop spans 13 amino acids. Per germline, CDR1 KGHSH and CDR2 LQKENI.

The J gene is TRBJ1-3, the V gene TRBV6-5; 7 bases align to TRBD1. V was pared by 5 bases and J by 0 bases, with 4 bases of the junction left unmatched. Germline values: CDR1 MNHEY, CDR2 SVGAGI. This CDR3 is 15 amino acids long. This CDR3 is CASSLDRSSGNTIYF. CDR3 bases: TGTGCCAGCAGTCTGGACAGGAGCTCTGGAAACACCATATATTTT.

This clone has only one observation. The rearrangement uses TRBV30 and TRBJ2-1; D is perhaps TRBD2 (5 bases). Trimming stripped 0 bases from V and 4 bases from J, with 7 bases between. The CDR3 spans 13 residues. Germline values: CDR1 GTSNPN, CDR2 SVGIG (reference sequence). CDR3 region: CAWSVRGYNEQFF. The CDR3 nucleotides are TGTGCCTGGAGTGTACGAGGGTACAATGAGCAGTTCTTC.

The chain has TRBV18 and TRBJ1-5; 8 bases line up with TRBD1. The CDR3 extends over 16 amino acids. J lost 3 bases, V lost 2 bases, and 6 bases had no gene match. From germline, CDR1 is KGHSH and CDR2 LQKENI. CDR3 sequence (DNA): TGTGCCAGCTCACCAACGACAGGGGACATCAATCAGCCCCAGCATTTT. This sequence encodes CASSPTTGDINQPQHF.

The chain is built from TRBV5-6 and TRBJ1-5; 9 nucleotides align to TRBD1. V trimming: 1 base; J trimming: 3 bases; junction bases outside the gene matches: 8. CDR3 size: 17 residues. Germline V gene data show CDR1 as SGHDT and CDR2 as YYEEEE. CDR3: CASSLRRTGVSNQPQHF. CDR3 in DNA: TGTGCCAGCAGCTTGAGAAGGACAGGGGTTTCCAATCAGCCCCAGCATTTT.

The chain is built from TRBV19 and TRBJ1-2, with 7 bases identical to TRBD1. The germline V gene encodes CDR1 LNHDA and CDR2 SQIVND (reference sequence). V trimming: 2 bases; J trimming: 7 bases; junction bases outside the gene matches: 7. CDR3 size: 14 residues. This CDR3 reads CASSISRGKPGYTF. The CDR3 DNA reads TGTGCCAGTAGTATAAGCAGGGGGAAGCCTGGCTACACCTTC. Filled out from reference TRBV19 and TRBJ1-2, the complete variable domain reads DGGITQSPKYLFRKEGQNVTLSCEQNLNHDAMYWYRQDPGQGLRLIYYSQIVNDFQKGDIAEGYSVSREKKESFPLTVTSAQKNPTAFYLCASSISRGKPGYTFGSGTRLTVV.

The chain is built from TRBV7-9 and TRBJ2-6, with D unclear. The CDR3 is 16 amino acids. Per the germline V gene, CDR1 is SEHNR and CDR2 is FQNEAQ (reference sequence). Trimming pared 5 bases from V and 0 bases from J, leaving 11 bases between. CDR3 amino acids: CASSKTAPSGANVLTF. In DNA form, the CDR3 reads TGTGCCAGCAGCAAGACTGCACCCTCTGGGGCCAACGTCCTGACTTTC.

The V gene is TRBV5-1, the J gene TRBJ2-3, with D possibly TRBD2 on 6 matching bases. This CDR3 has 15 amino acids. V shed 0 bases and J shed 5 bases, with 13 bases lying between them. Per the germline V gene, CDR1 is SGHRS and CDR2 is YFSETQ. In nucleotides, the CDR3 is TGCGCCAGCAGCTTGGTTGTGGGAGGTTTAGATACGCAGTATTTT. Translated, it gives CASSLVVGGLDTQYF.

CDR3 protein: CASRQGVSGGYTF. The CDR3 DNA follows: TGTGCCAGCCGCCAGGGGGTTTCGGGGGGCTACACCTTC. The chain joins TRBV11-2 to TRBJ1-2; 7 bases fit TRBD1. This CDR3 has 13 amino acids. V lost 8 bases to trimming and J lost 8 bases; unmatched junction nucleotides: 11. Germline V CDR1 and CDR2: SGHAT, FQNNGV.

The chain joins TRBV7-2 to TRBJ2-5; D might be TRBD2 (5 bases). The CDR3 is 13 amino acids. Trimming took 1 base from V and 5 from J, leaving 8 bases between them. Per germline, CDR1 SGHTA and CDR2 FQGNSA. CDR3 residues: CASSLEEEETQYF. Here the CDR3 DNA reads TGTGCCAGCAGCTTAGAGGAGGAGGAGACCCAGTACTTC. Drawing the rest from reference TRBV7-2 and TRBJ2-5, the complete variable domain is GAGVSQSPSNKVTEKGKDVELRCDPISGHTALYWYRQSLGQGLEFLIYFQGNSAPDKSGLPSDRFSAERTGGSVSTLTIQRTQQEDSAVYLCASSLEEEETQYFGPGTRLLVL.

V usage is TRBV29-1 and J usage is TRBJ2-1, with 9 bases fitting TRBD2. The CDR3 loop spans 17 amino acids. Germline CDR1 reads SQVTM; CDR2 reads ANQGSEA. After removal of 5 bases from V and 0 bases from J, the junction contained 11 bases not matched to a gene. The CDR3 bases are TGCAGCGTTATGTCACTAGCGGGCCTGAGCTCCTACAATGAGCAGTTCTTC. Protein sequence: CSVMSLAGLSSYNEQFF.

The rearrangement links TRBV19 to TRBJ2-3, with 8 bases identical to TRBD2. CDR1 and CDR2 from the germline V gene are LNHDA and SQIVND (reference sequence). The junction had 3 bases not matched to a gene; V was cut back by 3 bases and J by 1 base. CDR3 size: 15 residues. CDR3 amino acids: CASSIGSGGTDTQYF. For the CDR3, the DNA is TGTGCCAGTAGTATTGGTAGCGGGGGCACAGATACGCAGTATTTT.

The J gene is TRBJ2-7, the V gene TRBV9; TRBD1 matches 8 bases. The germline gives CDR1 SGDLS, CDR2 YYNGEE. The CDR3 totals 14 residues. Trimming at V came to 0 bases and at J to 6 bases, leaving 5 bases not matched to a gene. The CDR3 spells CASSVGTGLGEQYF. Here the CDR3 DNA reads TGTGCCAGCAGCGTAGGGACAGGGCTCGGCGAGCAGTACTTC.

Note on this clone: Germline and junction disagree at one end, which may indicate a read error. The chain has TRBV7-7 and TRBJ2-1; 9 bases agree with TRBD2. Germline loops: CDR1 SSHAT, CDR2 FNYEAQ (reference sequence). This CDR3 contains 15 residues. The CDR3 DNA reads TGTGCTAGCAGCTTAGTAGCGGGAGCAAGCAATGAGCAGTTCTTC. Translating gives CASSLVAGASNEQFF.

V usage is TRBV27 and J usage is TRBJ1-2; 11 nucleotides match TRBD1. The CDR3 length is 15 residues. V dropped 3 bases and J dropped 7; count of bases not matched to a gene: 7. The germline CDR1 and CDR2 sequences are MNHEY and SMNVEV (reference sequence). CDR3 sequence reads: CASSFLGTGGGGYTF. CDR3 in DNA: TGTGCCAGCAGTTTCCTCGGGACAGGGGGGGGTGGCTACACCTTC.

The DNA of the CDR3 is TGTGCCAGCAGCCGCAGGGGCGGGGGGGCCACCGGGGAGCTGTTTTTT. Translation: CASSRRGGGATGELFF. The genes are TRBV7-3 and TRBJ2-2; 9 nucleotides agree with TRBD2. The CDR3 spans 16 residues. V gave up 5 bases and J gave up 4 bases; unmatched junction bases: 8. Germline CDR1 is SGHTA and CDR2 is FQGTGA.

The chain couples TRBV4-3 to TRBJ2-4, with TRBD1 as a possible D gene (5 bases). V lost 2 bases, J lost 1 base, and 15 bases lay in between. The length of the CDR3 is 17 residues. CDR1 is LGHNA and CDR2 is YSLEER in the germline V gene. CDR3 bases: TGCGCCAGCAGCCAAAATCGTGGACAAGAGGCCAAAAACATTCAGTACTTC. Protein sequence: CASSQNRGQEAKNIQYF.

This sequence joins TRBV19 and TRBJ2-3; 9 bases agree with TRBD2. This CDR3 comprises 17 residues. The germline gives CDR1 LNHDA, CDR2 SQIVND (reference sequence). V dropped 5 bases and J dropped 3; count of bases not matched to a gene: 12. Here the CDR3 DNA reads TGTGCCAGTAGTCCCAAATATAGCGGGAGTTGGACAGATACGCAGTATTTT. Translating it yields CASSPKYSGSWTDTQYF.

This rearrangement joins TRBV19 to TRBJ2-3; the match to TRBD1 covers 9 bases. With V trimmed by 5 bases and J by 1 base, 7 bases remained unmatched. The CDR3 extends over 16 amino acids. From germline, CDR1 is LNHDA and CDR2 SQIVND (reference sequence). CDR3 sequence: CASSPLRTGGTDTQYF. CDR3 DNA: TGTGCCAGTAGTCCCCTGCGGACAGGGGGCACAGATACGCAGTATTTT. Full variable domain (missing parts from reference TRBV19 and TRBJ2-3): DGGITQSPKYLFRKEGQNVTLSCEQNLNHDAMYWYRQDPGQGLRLIYYSQIVNDFQKGDIAEGYSVSREKKESFPLTVTSAQKNPTAFYLCASSPLRTGGTDTQYFGPGTRLTVL.

The rearrangement joins TRBV7-3 to TRBJ1-2; D is uncertain. CDR1 and CDR2 from the germline V gene are SGHTA and FQGTGA. Trimming cost V 5 bases and J 4 bases, with 11 bases left between them. The CDR3 loop spans 13 amino acids. This chain's CDR3 is CASSPREFYGYTF. CDR3 nucleotide sequence: TGTGCCAGCAGCCCAAGGGAGTTCTATGGCTACACCTTC.

J is TRBJ1-2 and V is TRBV7-2; TRBD1 agrees at 7 bases. CDR3 size: 12 residues. V lost 1 base, J lost 14 bases, and 7 bases stayed unmatched. Germline V gives CDR1 SGHTA, CDR2 FQGNSA. This CDR3 is CASSLEVGTVTF. CDR3 in DNA: TGTGCCAGCAGCTTAGAAGTTGGGACAGTTACCTTC. Supplemented by reference TRBV7-2 and TRBJ1-2, the full variable domain reads GAGVSQSPSNKVTEKGKDVELRCDPISGHTALYWYRQSLGQGLEFLIYFQGNSAPDKSGLPSDRFSAERTGGSVSTLTIQRTQQEDSAVYLCASSLEVGTVTFGSGTRLTVV.

Details on this clone: The same CDR3 also results from other DNA sequences found in this sample. The rearrangement links TRBV30 to TRBJ1-1; D possibly corresponds to TRBD1 (6 bases). Germline values: CDR1 GTSNPN, CDR2 SVGIG (reference sequence). This CDR3 has 13 residues. The germline V and J ends were trimmed by 1 base and 5 bases, with 11 bases remaining between them. The CDR3 here is CAWSDRVGTEAFF. DNA of the CDR3: TGTGCCTGGAGTGACAGGGTCGGGACTGAAGCTTTCTTT.

This clone was detected only once. The genes are TRBV7-2 and TRBJ2-5, with a tentative D call TRBD2 (5 bases). The J call is in doubt because the DNA end fits TRBJ2-7 better. Germline V CDR1 and CDR2: SGHTA, FQGNSA. The CDR3 spans 15 residues. The CDR3 nucleotides are TGTGCCAGCAGCCCCTGGAGGCAGACCTCCTACGAGCAGTACTTC. This encodes CASSPWRQTSYEQYF.